This is a list of T cell receptor beta chains from one sample in a study of beta chain features in type 1 diabetes. Sequencing used immunoSEQ multiplex PCR; TCRdb keeps in-frame clones, though not all of them. This sample carries around 450,000 clones, roughly 10% of them seen once, and the ten largest clones take about 0.045%. The sample comprised naive CD4+ T cells from blood. The origin of the receptors is a woman younger than 35 in good health. The CDR3 runs from the conserved cysteine through the conserved F or W. The D gene is left open where the match is weak. Only part of the rows carry a size: once, few, many, or a class if the clone is expanded.

TRBV5-1,few,NA,TRBJ1-1,TGCGCCAGCAGCTCGCTGCAGGGATACACTGAAGCTTTCTTT,CASSSLQGYTEAFF
TRBV30,many,NA,TRBJ2-2,TGTGCCTGGAGTGCCACCGGGGAGCTGTTTTTT,CAWSATGELFF
TRBV11-1,few,NA,TRBJ2-7,TGTGCCAGCAGCTTAGTATGGGACGAGCAGTACTTC,CASSLVWDEQYF
TRBV30,many,TRBD2,TRBJ2-2,TGTGCCTGGAGACTAGCGGGAGCTTCGAACACCGGGGAGCTGTTTTTT,CAWRLAGASNTGELFF
TRBV6-5,few,NA,TRBJ1-2,TGTGCCAGCAGTTACTCGGACAGTCCAAACTATGGCTACACCTTC,CASSYSDSPNYGYTF
TRBV19,NA,TRBD1,TRBJ1-1,TGTGCCAGTAGCTCTACCCGGACAGGTGGCACTGAAGCTTTCTTT,CASSSTRTGGTEAFF
TRBV9,few,TRBD1,TRBJ1-6,TGTGCCAGCAGCCCCGGGACAGGGAGCAATTCACCCCTCCACTTT,CASSPGTGSNSPLHF
TRBV27,NA,NA,TRBJ1-1,TGTGCCAGCAGTTTTAGGGTATGGGGGGCCACTGAAGCTTTCTTT,CASSFRVWGATEAFF
TRBV5-6,NA,TRBD1,TRBJ1-2,TGTGCCAGCAGCTTGTTCAGGGGGAGTCAGGACTATGGCTACACCTTC,CASSLFRGSQDYGYTF
TRBV29-1,few,NA,TRBJ2-5,TGCAGCGTCGATCGGGGGCAAGAGACCCAGTACTTC,CSVDRGQETQYF